The 11 T cell receptor beta chains in this list originate from one sample, sequenced in a study of shared clonotypes between healthy human individuals. Selected positively for CCR7 and CD45RO-negative, naive CD8 cells excluded terminally differentiated effector memory CD45RA+ cells. Measured with immunoSEQ multiplex PCR; TCRdb has only the in-frame clones, and not every one. The sample contains about 680,000 clones, about 90% of which appear only once. Sequences were obtained from naive CD8+ T cells sorted from blood. The receptors were sampled from a man aged 30 to 39 in good health.

The chain is built from TRBV25-1 and TRBJ1-1; the D is unclear. The CDR3 spans 14 residues. Germline V CDR1 and CDR2: MGHDK, SYGVNS. The V gene lost 2 bases and the J gene lost 5 bases, with 12 bases spanning the gap. CDR3 loop: CASSERWGWTEAFF. CDR3 sequence (DNA): TGTGCCAGCAGTGAACGGTGGGGTTGGACTGAAGCTTTCTTT. Combining the CDR3 with reference TRBV25-1 and TRBJ1-1 gives the whole variable domain EADIYQTPRYLVIGTGKKITLECSQTMGHDKMYWYQQDPGMELHLIHYSYGVNSTEKGDLSSESTVSRIRTEHFPLTLESARPSHTSQYLCASSERWGWTEAFFGQGTRLTVV.

J is TRBJ2-3 and V is TRBV5-6; TRBD1 matches at 9 bases. The CDR3 has 16 amino acids. V lost 2 bases to trimming and J lost 6 bases; unmatched junction nucleotides: 10. Germline V gives CDR1 SGHDT, CDR2 YYEEEE. The chain's CDR3 is CASSFTGGNEVDTQYF. CDR3 nucleotides: TGTGCCAGCAGCTTTACAGGGGGCAACGAGGTGGATACGCAGTATTTT.

The rearrangement uses TRBV9 and TRBJ1-3, with 7 nucleotides matching TRBD1. CDR3 length: 15 amino acids. V shed 7 bases and J 4 bases; nucleotides not matched to a gene: 11. Germline V gene data show CDR1 as SGDLS and CDR2 as YYNGEE. The CDR3 sequence is CASREQGWSGNTIYF. The DNA of the CDR3 is TGTGCCAGCCGAGAACAGGGGTGGTCCGGAAACACCATATATTTT. The whole variable domain, filled in from reference TRBV9 and TRBJ1-3, reads DSGVTQTPKHLITATGQRVTLRCSPRSGDLSVYWYQQSLDQGLQFLIQYYNGEERAKGNILERFSAQQFPDLHSELNLSSLELGDSALYFCASREQGWSGNTIYFGEGSWLTVV.

V gene TRBV27 combines with J gene TRBJ2-7, with a weak D call TRBD2 (5 bases). V was cut by 6 bases and J by 7 bases, with 16 bases left in between. The CDR3 totals 13 residues. In germline, CDR1 is MNHEY, CDR2 SMNVEV (reference sequence). CDR3 DNA: TGTGCCAGCAGCCACAGCGGACTTGGTGAGCAGTACTTC. Amino acids: CASSHSGLGEQYF.

On this clone itself: Other DNA sequences in the sample encode the same CDR3. V usage is TRBV9 and J usage is TRBJ2-7; no clear D. CDR1 and CDR2 (germline): SGDLS, YYNGEE. This CDR3 contains 14 residues. V was clipped by 1 base and J by 0 bases, with 8 bases between them. Written as DNA, the CDR3 is TGTGCCAGCAGCGTAAGTGGCGGCTCCTACGAGCAGTACTTC. Translating it yields CASSVSGGSYEQYF.

V and J are TRBV5-8 and TRBJ2-7; D not certain. Germline V gene data show CDR1 as SGHTS and CDR2 as YDEGEE. The CDR3 runs to 11 residues. V shed 0 bases and J shed 8 bases, with 6 bases lying between them. CDR3 nucleotides: TGTGCCAGCAGCTTGGGTTGGCAGCAGTACTTC. As protein: CASSLGWQQYF.

The rearrangement links TRBV15 to TRBJ2-1; D not certain. V dropped 2 bases and J dropped 7 bases, with 6 bases sitting between them. The CDR3 runs 12 residues. Germline loops: CDR1 LNHNV, CDR2 YYDKDF (reference sequence). The CDR3 loop reads CATSRPGNEQFF. The CDR3 DNA reads as TGTGCCACCAGCAGACCCGGGAATGAGCAGTTCTTC.

This clone was seen once. The rearrangement uses TRBV7-9 and TRBJ1-1, with D hard to call. Germline assignment: CDR1 SEHNR and CDR2 FQNEAQ (reference sequence). The CDR3 covers 16 residues. The germline V and J ends were trimmed by 6 bases and 0 bases, with 17 bases remaining between them. CDR3 in amino acids: CASRPAGSPLNTEAFF. CDR3 DNA sequence: TGTGCCAGCAGGCCCGCGGGCAGCCCCTTGAACACTGAAGCTTTCTTT.

This chain connects TRBV2 to TRBJ2-7; D not certain. CDR3 length equals 13 residues. Trimming removed 6 bases at V and 0 bases at J, with 9 bases between. Per germline, CDR1 SNHLY and CDR2 FYNNEI. This CDR3 reads CASRFLSSYEQYF. The CDR3 bases are TGTGCCAGCAGGTTCTTGAGCTCCTACGAGCAGTACTTC.

In this sample, this clone turned up once. This chain links TRBV18 with TRBJ2-2; 8 nucleotides agree with TRBD2. CDR1 and CDR2 (germline): KGHSH, LQKENI. With 5 bases clipped from V and 2 bases from J, the junction kept 13 bases outside the gene matches. The CDR3 contains 18 residues. This CDR3 reads CASSTAGTSMPNTGELFF. In nucleotides, the CDR3 is TGTGCCAGCTCAACCGCCGGGACTAGTATGCCCAACACCGGGGAGCTGTTTTTT.

The genes are TRBV10-2 and TRBJ2-2; the D gene could be TRBD1 or TRBD2 (7 bases each). The V and J ends lost 6 bases and 2 bases respectively, with 19 bases between them. Germline CDR1 and CDR2: WSHSY and SAAADI. The CDR3 is 17 residues long. CDR3 bases: TGCGCCAGCAGAGGGGGCTTAGCGGGCCTTAACACCGGGGAGCTGTTTTTT. Translated: CASRGGLAGLNTGELFF.